This TCR beta chain was documented in a study of neurological immune-mediated disorders. Study-wide results and caveats: With the multiple sclerosis repertoire cluster, none of the clinical or MRI features showed an association. No CDR3 amino acid sequences were shared by expanded clones across subjects, suggesting private repertoires in all groups.

This clonotype has ten or more counts. Its matching antigen is unknown. Germline V CDR1 and CDR2: SGHRS, YFSETQ. This CDR3 is 15 amino acids long. The J segment lost 2 bases and the V segment lost 0 bases, leaving 4 bases of the junction unmatched. A total of 2 million PBMCs stored at -80 degrees C provided the unsorted libraries. The authors produced cDNA by 5'RACE using 10-nucleotide random UMIs. From the 5' RACE reads, TCRdb called clonotypes with MiXCR, one entry per CDR3 protein. The table shows tens of thousands of distinct CDR3 sequences, with 1.5% to 2% occurring only once. Sequenced: PBMCs. This clonotype originated in a woman aged 40 to 50 with multiple sclerosis. The chain combines TRBV5-1 with TRBJ2-7, with 8 bases identical to TRBD2. The DNA for the CDR3 is TGCGCCAGCAGCTTGGGAGCGGGGGCGACCTACGAGCAGTACTTC. It encodes CASSLGAGATYEQYF.